Presented here are 16 T cell receptor beta chains from one specimen sequenced in a study of T cells in Graves' hyperthyroidism and ophthalmopathy. Authors of the study amplified TCR beta CDR3 regions from RNA transcripts. Researchers ran a first-round RT-PCR on the TCR CDR3 using the HTBI primer set. TCRdb itself ran the multiplex PCR reads through MiXCR, one entry per CDR3 protein. The sample lists hundreds of thousands of distinct CDR3 sequences, nearly 45% occurring once. Sequencing used peripheral blood or thyroid tissue (not recorded which). All receptors derive from an adult man with Graves' disease, either hyperthyroidism or ophthalmopathy (not recorded which).

This clonotype occurred many times. This chain joins TRBV12-3 or TRBV12-4 and TRBJ1-1; TRBD1 agrees at 7 bases. Losses at the gene ends were 8 bases for V and 0 bases for J; bases not matched to a gene: 6. The CDR3 has 14 residues. CDR3 in DNA: TGTGCCAGCCGATGGGACAGCTTGAACACTGAAGCTTTCTTT. Translated, it gives CASRWDSLNTEAFF.

Only a few counts were recorded for this clonotype. This rearrangement joins TRBV7-9 to TRBJ2-2, with D perhaps assigned TRBD1 or TRBD2 (5 bases each). Germline V gene sequence: CDR1 SEHNR, CDR2 FQNEAQ (reference sequence). The CDR3 is made up of 12 amino acids. V lost 6 bases, J lost 8 bases, and 10 bases lay in between. The CDR3 region has the DNA TGTGCCAGCAGTCCGGGACGAGGGGAGCTGTTTTTT. It is translated as CASSPGRGELFF.

The chain links TRBV5-1 to TRBJ2-7, with D possibly TRBD1 on 5 matching bases. CDR3 size: 15 residues. V was shortened by 4 bases and J by 2 bases, with 16 bases between the two germline ends. Germline V CDR1 and CDR2: SGHRS, YFSETQ. The CDR3 bases are TGCGCCAGCAGCCAAGAGGTGGCCAGGGCCTACGAGCAGTACTTC. It translates to CASSQEVARAYEQYF.

This chain joins TRBV24-1 and TRBJ1-5; 9 nucleotides line up with TRBD1. Germline V lookup: CDR1 KGHDR, CDR2 SFDVKD. CDR3 size: 11 residues. With 4 bases clipped from V and 13 bases from J, the junction kept 1 base outside the gene matches. The CDR3 nucleotides read TGTGCCACCAGTGAGACAGGGGGGCAGCATTTT. Translated, it gives CATSETGGQHF.

The rearrangement links TRBV29-1 to TRBJ1-5; D is perhaps TRBD1 (6 bases). There are 14 residues in the CDR3. Germline lookup yields CDR1 SQVTM and CDR2 ANQGSEA. The V end lost 1 base, the J end lost 3 bases, and 10 bases lay between the germline ends. CDR3 DNA sequence: TGCAGCGTTGAAGCCGGGGGCAACAATCAGCCCCAGCATTTT. This encodes CSVEAGGNNQPQHF.

The chain employs TRBV6-5 and TRBJ2-7, with D maybe TRBD1 (7 bases). The germline V and J ends were trimmed by 0 bases and 1 base, with 13 bases remaining between them. The length of the CDR3 is 16 residues. Germline loops: CDR1 MNHEY, CDR2 SVGAGI. CDR3 residues: CASSYSIPGGSYEQYF. For the CDR3, the DNA is TGTGCCAGCAGTTACTCGATTCCAGGGGGGTCCTACGAGCAGTACTTC.

This sequence joins TRBV25-1 and TRBJ1-1, with 7 nucleotides matching TRBD1. Unmatched junction bases numbered 12, after V lost 4 bases and J lost 7 bases. The CDR3 length is 15 residues. CDR1 and CDR2 (germline): MGHDK, SYGVNS. The CDR3 DNA reads as TGTGCCAGCAGTGGGGTCCGGACAGGAGGCGGTGAAGCTTTCTTT. Its protein is CASSGVRTGGGEAFF.

This clonotype was recorded at least ten times. V is TRBV10-2 and J is TRBJ1-3; 7 bases fit TRBD1. The V gene end was trimmed by 5 bases and the J gene end by 0 bases; junction bases not matched to a gene: 4. The germline V gene encodes CDR1 WSHSY and CDR2 SAAADI. CDR3 length equals 15 residues. CDR3 bases: TGCGCCAGCAGTACAGGGGCGAGCTCTGGAAACACCATATATTTT. It encodes CASSTGASSGNTIYF.

The rearrangement uses TRBV5-1 and TRBJ1-1; D call uncertain. With 1 base removed from V and 1 base from J, the gap between germline ends came to 14 bases. The CDR3 loop spans 16 amino acids. Germline V gives CDR1 SGHRS, CDR2 YFSETQ. Here the CDR3 DNA reads TGCGCCAGCAGCTTGAAGGGTACAGTGGCGAACACTGAAGCTTTCTTT. Protein product: CASSLKGTVANTEAFF.

The chain combines TRBV12-3 or TRBV12-4 with TRBJ2-6; D possibly corresponds to TRBD1 (5 bases). The V end was cut by 5 bases, the J end by 4 bases, with 6 bases between. This CDR3 is built from 13 residues. CDR3 in amino acids: CASSRQGANVLTF. The CDR3 coding sequence is TGTGCCAGCAGTCGACAGGGGGCCAACGTCCTGACTTTC.

This clonotype was detected ten times or more. This chain uses TRBV7-6 with TRBJ1-3; tentative D call: TRBD1 (5 bases). This CDR3 has 15 amino acids. Trimming took 2 bases from V and 0 from J, leaving 8 bases between them. Per the germline V gene, CDR1 is SGHVS and CDR2 is FNYEAQ. CDR3: CASSLLGDSGNTIYF. CDR3 DNA: TGTGCCAGCAGCTTATTAGGGGACTCTGGAAACACCATATATTTT.

The chain employs TRBV20-1 and TRBJ2-5; 12 bases fit TRBD1. The CDR3 loop spans 15 amino acids. Germline CDR1 is DFQATT and CDR2 is SNEGSKA (reference sequence). The V gene end was trimmed by 4 bases and the J gene end by 6 bases; junction bases not matched to a gene: 9. The CDR3 sequence is CSATPGTGGVKTQYF. CDR3 nucleotides: TGCAGTGCTACTCCCGGGACAGGGGGCGTAAAGACCCAGTACTTC.

This clonotype has just a few counts. This could be a read error, since a much larger clone is one nucleotide away. This chain uses TRBV29-1 with TRBJ1-3, with TRBD1 matching 8 bases. Germline-derived CDR1 and CDR2 are SQVTM and ANQGSEA. The CDR3 is made up of 15 amino acids. In DNA, the CDR3 is TGCAGCGTCGTGACAGGGGCCTACTCTGGAAACACCATGTATTTT. Translating it yields CSVVTGAYSGNTMYF.

The rearrangement uses TRBV7-2 and TRBJ2-3, with a possible D match to TRBD1 (6 bases). Trimming pared 5 bases from V and 5 bases from J, leaving 17 bases between. The CDR3 totals 15 residues. Looked up from germline, CDR1 is SGHTA and CDR2 is FQGNSA. The chain's CDR3 is CASSQDPLQGDTQYF. Here the CDR3 DNA reads TGTGCCAGCAGCCAAGACCCCTTACAGGGAGATACGCAGTATTTT.

The J gene is TRBJ1-1, the V gene TRBV5-1, with D maybe TRBD1 (6 bases). From germline, CDR1 is SGHRS and CDR2 YFSETQ. The CDR3 totals 14 residues. Trimming shortened V by 6 bases and J by 3 bases, and 15 bases separated the two germline ends. As DNA, the CDR3 is TGCGCCAGCACTCCGGGACACAGGGACACTGAAGCTTTCTTT. Its translation: CASTPGHRDTEAFF.

For this clonotype: The CDR3 ends on some other residue instead of the conserved phenylalanine or tryptophan, so this is likely a read error. The chain links TRBV6-1 to TRBJ1-1, with 10 bases lining up with TRBD1. This CDR3 is 14 amino acids long. The ends lost 9 bases at V and 1 base at J; junction bases unmatched: 5. Germline V gene sequence: CDR1 MNHNS, CDR2 SASEGT. The CDR3 nucleotides are TGTGCCAGTAGACAGGGGGCGCGGAACACTGAAGCTTTCCTT. As protein: CASRQGARNTEAFL.